The rows below give T cell receptor beta chains drawn from one sample of a study of blood T cell repertoires in COVID-19. TCRdb's table, derived via immunoSEQ multiplex PCR, lists solely in-frame clones and lacks some. The sample carries over 250,000 clones, around 82% recorded once. Input material: peripheral blood. These receptors were obtained from a woman between 50 and 59 years old who had recovered from COVID-19. The CDR3 runs from the conserved cysteine through the conserved F or W. The D gene is left open where the match is weak. Clone size is stated in some rows and not others, as once, few, many or a class when expanded.

abundance,v_gene,d_gene,j_gene,CDR3aa,CDR3nt
once,TRBV6-1,TRBD2,TRBJ2-2,CASSEGRTSGRTGELFF,TGTGCCAGCAGTGAAGGGAGGACTAGCGGGAGGACCGGGGAGCTGTTTTTT
.,TRBV11-2,.,TRBJ2-5,CASSLTLAAGQETQYF,TGTGCCAGCAGCTTAACGCTAGCAGCAGGCCAAGAGACCCAGTACTTC
.,TRBV30,.,TRBJ1-3,CASRTGSGNTIYF,TGTGCAAGCCGAACAGGATCTGGAAACACCATATATTTT
.,TRBV7-2,.,TRBJ1-1,CASGEPGVRTEAFF,TGTGCCAGCGGAGAACCAGGGGTTCGCACTGAAGCTTTCTTT
.,TRBV28,.,TRBJ2-7,CASSSVARSYEQYF,TGTGCCAGCAGTTCGGTAGCGAGGTCCTACGAGCAGTACTTC
once,TRBV4-3,.,TRBJ2-1,CASSRDAGSSSYNEQFF,TGCGCCAGCAGCCGAGACGCCGGGTCGAGCTCCTACAATGAGCAGTTCTTC
.,TRBV18,TRBD2,TRBJ2-3,CASSPVLAGGQDTQYF,TGTGCCAGCTCACCGGTCCTAGCGGGGGGGCAAGATACGCAGTATTTT
.,TRBV4-2,.,TRBJ1-2,CASSQEPLDRLNYGYTF,TGTGCCAGCAGCCAAGAACCTCTAGACAGGTTGAACTATGGCTACACCTTC
.,TRBV27,.,TRBJ2-7,CASSLVGVISTGEQYF,TGTGCCAGCAGTTTAGTCGGGGTCATATCGACGGGAGAGCAGTACTTC
.,TRBV6-2/TRBV6-3,.,TRBJ1-5,CASGPNFIQHF,TGTGCCAGCGGCCCAAACTTTATCCAGCATTTT
.,TRBV28,.,TRBJ1-2,CASTSPGGGEVSYGYTF,TGTGCCAGCACCTCCCCAGGAGGGGGGGAGGTTAGCTATGGCTACACCTTC
.,TRBV7-2,.,TRBJ1-4,CASSSNQGNEKLFF,TGTGCCAGCAGCTCGAACCAGGGTAATGAAAAACTGTTTTTT
few,TRBV2,TRBD1,TRBJ1-5,CASRETGGGNQPQHF,TGTGCCAGCAGAGAAACAGGGGGTGGCAATCAGCCCCAGCATTTT
.,TRBV27,TRBD1,TRBJ1-6,CASSLSTGRANSPLHF,TGTGCCAGCAGTTTATCGACAGGGAGAGCTAATTCACCCCTCCACTTT
once,TRBV4-2,.,TRBJ1-2,CASSQASRANYGYTF,TGTGCCAGCAGCCAAGCGTCCAGGGCTAACTATGGCTACACCTTC
.,TRBV9,TRBD2,TRBJ2-3,CASSVEGLAVTDTQYF,TGTGCCAGCAGCGTAGAGGGACTAGCTGTCACAGATACGCAGTATTTT
.,TRBV6-6,TRBD1,TRBJ1-2,CASSYSDRGQAYTF,TGTGCCAGCAGTTACTCGGACAGGGGGCAGGCCTACACCTTC
.,TRBV19,TRBD2,TRBJ2-1,CASRWTSGEYNEQFF,TGTGCCAGTAGATGGACTAGCGGGGAATACAATGAGCAGTTCTTC
.,TRBV25-1,.,TRBJ1-2,CASSEYSGDYGYTF,TGTGCCAGCAGTGAATATAGTGGAGACTATGGCTACACCTTC
.,TRBV11-3,.,TRBJ2-1,CASSLDVGSGPGNEQFF,TGTGCCAGCAGCTTAGATGTAGGCAGCGGGCCGGGAAATGAGCAGTTCTTC
.,TRBV5-1,.,TRBJ2-3,CASSPKERNTQYF,TGCGCCAGCAGCCCCAAGGAGAGGAATACGCAGTATTTT
.,TRBV25-1,TRBD1,TRBJ2-3,CASSDNRGSLTDTQYF,TGTGCCAGCAGTGATAACAGGGGGAGCCTCACAGATACGCAGTATTTT